The clone carrying this T cell receptor (beta chain) has just a few counts. Antigen specificity is unknown. The protocol attached unique molecular identifiers to individual cDNA molecules. MiXCR, applied by TCRdb to the 5' RACE reads, yields one record per CDR3 protein. Altogether some 71,000 distinct CDR3 sequences are present, 10% to 15% being singletons, with the ten largest covering approximately 6.4%. V shed 4 bases, J shed 7 bases, and the junction held 3 bases outside the gene matches. Germline CDR1 and CDR2: SQVTM and ANQGSEA. The CDR3 length is 11 residues. This sample stems from a study of early T cells in non-severe SARS-CoV-2 infection. Background on the study: From unsorted whole blood, bulk RNA was sequenced, and the chains remained unpaired.

Study observations and caveats: Anti-spike CD8 responses were favored in VDJdb matching, and private and CD4 specificities were missed.

This chain links TRBV29-1 with TRBJ2-7; the match to TRBD1 covers 8 bases. This TCR derives from an adult who was a healthcare worker with PCR-confirmed SARS-CoV-2 infection or an uninfected control (not recorded which). The specimen was whole blood. CDR3 DNA sequence: TGCAGCGTTGGACAGGGGAGGGAGCAGTACTTC. Translating it yields CSVGQGREQYF.